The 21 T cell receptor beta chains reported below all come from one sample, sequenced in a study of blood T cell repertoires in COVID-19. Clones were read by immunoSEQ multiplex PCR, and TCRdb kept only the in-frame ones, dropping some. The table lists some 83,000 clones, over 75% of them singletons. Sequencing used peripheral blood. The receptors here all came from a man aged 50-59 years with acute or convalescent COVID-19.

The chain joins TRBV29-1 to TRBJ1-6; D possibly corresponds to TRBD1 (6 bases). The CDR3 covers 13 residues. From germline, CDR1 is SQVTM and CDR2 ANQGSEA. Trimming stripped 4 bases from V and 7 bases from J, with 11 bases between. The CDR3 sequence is CSVAWTENSPLHF. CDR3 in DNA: TGCAGCGTTGCATGGACAGAAAATTCACCCCTCCACTTT.

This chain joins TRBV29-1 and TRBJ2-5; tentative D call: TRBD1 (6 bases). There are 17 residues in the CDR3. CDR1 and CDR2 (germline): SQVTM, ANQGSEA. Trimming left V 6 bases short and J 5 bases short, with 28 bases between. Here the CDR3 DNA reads TGCAGCGTCACATCAGGCCCCGGGACACCAGACAGGGAGACCCAGTACTTC. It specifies CSVTSGPGTPDRETQYF.

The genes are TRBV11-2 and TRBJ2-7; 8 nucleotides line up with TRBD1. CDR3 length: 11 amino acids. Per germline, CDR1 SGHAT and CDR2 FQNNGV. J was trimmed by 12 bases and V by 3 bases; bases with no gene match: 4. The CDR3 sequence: CASSLRDRMYF. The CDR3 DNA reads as TGTGCCAGCAGCTTGAGGGACAGGATGTACTTC.

CDR3 in DNA: TGTGCCAGCAGCGGCGGACTAGCGGTGGGGGATACGCAGTATTTT. Amino acid sequence: CASSGGLAVGDTQYF. The genes are TRBV7-3 and TRBJ2-3; 10 bases align to TRBD2. The germline CDR1 and CDR2 sequences are SGHTA and FQGTGA. V dropped 5 bases and J dropped 6; count of bases not matched to a gene: 8. The CDR3 length is 15 residues.

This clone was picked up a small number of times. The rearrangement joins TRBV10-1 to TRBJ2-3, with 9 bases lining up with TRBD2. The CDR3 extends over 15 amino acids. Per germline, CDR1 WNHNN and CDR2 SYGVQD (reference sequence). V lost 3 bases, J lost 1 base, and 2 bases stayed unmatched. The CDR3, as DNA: TGCGCCAGCAGTGATCAGCGGGGGGGCACAGATACGCAGTATTTT. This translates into CASSDQRGGTDTQYF.

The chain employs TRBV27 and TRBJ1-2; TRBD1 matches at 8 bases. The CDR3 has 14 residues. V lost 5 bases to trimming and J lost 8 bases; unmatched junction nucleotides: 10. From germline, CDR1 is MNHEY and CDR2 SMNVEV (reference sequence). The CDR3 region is CASSPIQGADGYTF. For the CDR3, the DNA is TGTGCCAGCAGTCCGATCCAGGGGGCGGACGGCTACACCTTC.

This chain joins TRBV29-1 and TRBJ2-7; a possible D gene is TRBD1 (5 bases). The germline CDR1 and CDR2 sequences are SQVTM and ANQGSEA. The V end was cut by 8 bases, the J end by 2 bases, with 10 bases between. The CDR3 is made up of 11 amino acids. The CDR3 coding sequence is TGCAGCAATACAGGCCCCTACGAGCAGTACTTC. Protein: CSNTGPYEQYF.

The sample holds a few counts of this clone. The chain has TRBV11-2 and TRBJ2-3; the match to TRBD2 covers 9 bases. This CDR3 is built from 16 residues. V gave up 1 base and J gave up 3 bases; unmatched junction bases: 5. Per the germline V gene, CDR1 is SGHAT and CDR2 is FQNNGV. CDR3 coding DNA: TGTGCCAGCAGCTTAGGTAGTAGCGGGAGTACAGATACGCAGTATTTT. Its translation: CASSLGSSGSTDTQYF.

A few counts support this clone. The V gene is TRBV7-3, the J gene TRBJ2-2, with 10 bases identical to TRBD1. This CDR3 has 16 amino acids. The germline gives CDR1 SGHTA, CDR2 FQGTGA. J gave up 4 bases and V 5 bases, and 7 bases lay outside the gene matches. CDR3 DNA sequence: TGTGCCAGCAGCCATAGACAGGGGGCTTTCACCGGGGAGCTGTTTTTT. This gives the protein CASSHRQGAFTGELFF.

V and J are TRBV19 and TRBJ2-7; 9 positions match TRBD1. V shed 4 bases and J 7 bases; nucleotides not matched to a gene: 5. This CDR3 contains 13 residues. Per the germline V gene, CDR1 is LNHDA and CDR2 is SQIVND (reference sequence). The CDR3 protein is CASSTPTGGEQYF. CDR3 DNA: TGTGCCAGTAGTACGCCGACAGGGGGGGAGCAGTACTTC. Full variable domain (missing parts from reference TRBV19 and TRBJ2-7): DGGITQSPKYLFRKEGQNVTLSCEQNLNHDAMYWYRQDPGQGLRLIYYSQIVNDFQKGDIAEGYSVSREKKESFPLTVTSAQKNPTAFYLCASSTPTGGEQYFGPGTRLTVT.

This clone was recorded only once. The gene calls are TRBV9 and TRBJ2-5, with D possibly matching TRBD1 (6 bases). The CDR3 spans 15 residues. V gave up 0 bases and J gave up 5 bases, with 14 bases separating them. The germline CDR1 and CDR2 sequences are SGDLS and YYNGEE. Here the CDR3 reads CASSVAPGQGETQYF. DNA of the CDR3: TGTGCCAGCAGCGTAGCCCCGGGACAAGGGGAGACCCAGTACTTC.

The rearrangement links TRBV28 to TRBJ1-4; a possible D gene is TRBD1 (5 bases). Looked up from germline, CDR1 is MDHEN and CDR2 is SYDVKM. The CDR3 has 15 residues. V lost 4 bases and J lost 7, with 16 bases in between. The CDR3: CASSYIRGGVEKLFF. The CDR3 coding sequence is TGTGCCAGCAGTTACATTCGGGGGGGGGTTGAAAAACTGTTTTTT.

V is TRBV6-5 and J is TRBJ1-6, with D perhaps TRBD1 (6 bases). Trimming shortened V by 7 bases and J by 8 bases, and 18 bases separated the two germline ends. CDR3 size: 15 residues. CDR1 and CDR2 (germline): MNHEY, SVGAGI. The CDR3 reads CASTPLGGPDSPLHF. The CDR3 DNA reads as TGTGCCAGCACCCCCTTGGGGGGGCCGGATTCACCCCTCCACTTT.

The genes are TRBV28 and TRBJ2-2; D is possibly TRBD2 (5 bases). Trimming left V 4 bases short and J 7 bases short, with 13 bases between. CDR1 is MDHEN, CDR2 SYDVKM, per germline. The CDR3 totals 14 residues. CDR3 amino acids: CASSSLVGGGELFF. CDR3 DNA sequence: TGTGCCAGCAGTTCCCTCGTCGGAGGCGGGGAGCTGTTTTTT.

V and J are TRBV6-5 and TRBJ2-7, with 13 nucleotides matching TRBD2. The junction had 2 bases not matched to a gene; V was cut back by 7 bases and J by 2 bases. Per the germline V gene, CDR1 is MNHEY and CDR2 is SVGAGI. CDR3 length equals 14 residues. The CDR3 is CASTGLAGPYEQYF. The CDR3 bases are TGTGCCAGCACGGGACTAGCGGGACCCTACGAGCAGTACTTC.

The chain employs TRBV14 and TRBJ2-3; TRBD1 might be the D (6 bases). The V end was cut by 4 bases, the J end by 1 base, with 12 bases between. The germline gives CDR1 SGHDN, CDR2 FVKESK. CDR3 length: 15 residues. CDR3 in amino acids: CASSRTGFGTDTQYF. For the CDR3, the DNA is TGTGCCAGCAGCCGAACAGGGTTTGGCACAGATACGCAGTATTTT.

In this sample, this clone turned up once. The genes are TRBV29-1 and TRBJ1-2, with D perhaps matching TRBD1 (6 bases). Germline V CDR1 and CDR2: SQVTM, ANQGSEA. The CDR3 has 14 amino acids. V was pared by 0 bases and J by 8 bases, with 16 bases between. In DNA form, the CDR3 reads TGCAGCGTTGAAGAAAGCGGCAGGGGCGCAGGCTACACCTTC. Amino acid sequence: CSVEESGRGAGYTF.

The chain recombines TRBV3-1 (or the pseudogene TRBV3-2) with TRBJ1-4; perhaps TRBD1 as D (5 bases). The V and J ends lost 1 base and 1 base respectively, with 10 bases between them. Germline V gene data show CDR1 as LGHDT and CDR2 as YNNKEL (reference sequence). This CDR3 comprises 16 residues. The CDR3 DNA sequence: TGTGCCAGCAGCCAAGGGGGACTTCTAACTAATGAAAAACTGTTTTTT. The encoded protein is CASSQGGLLTNEKLFF.

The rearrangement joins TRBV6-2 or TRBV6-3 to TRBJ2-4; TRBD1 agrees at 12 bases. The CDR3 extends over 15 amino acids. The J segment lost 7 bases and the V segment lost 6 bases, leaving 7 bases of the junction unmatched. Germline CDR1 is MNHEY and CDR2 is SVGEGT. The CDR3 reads CASSGTGGPLNIQYF. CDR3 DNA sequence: TGTGCCAGCAGCGGGACAGGGGGCCCATTGAACATTCAGTACTTC.

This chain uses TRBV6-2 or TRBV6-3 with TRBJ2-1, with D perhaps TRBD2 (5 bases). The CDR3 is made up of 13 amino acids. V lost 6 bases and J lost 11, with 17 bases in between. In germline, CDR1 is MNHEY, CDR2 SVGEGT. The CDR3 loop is CASSLLGRLKQFF. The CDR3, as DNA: TGTGCCAGCAGCCTTTTGGGCAGACTAAAGCAGTTCTTC.

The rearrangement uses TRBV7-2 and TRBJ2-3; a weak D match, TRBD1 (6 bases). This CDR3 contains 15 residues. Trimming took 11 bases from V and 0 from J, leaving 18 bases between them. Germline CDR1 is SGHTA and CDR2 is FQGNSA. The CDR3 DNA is TGTGCCGGCTCCAGGGGCATTTCTAGCACAGATACGCAGTATTTT. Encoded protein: CAGSRGISSTDTQYF. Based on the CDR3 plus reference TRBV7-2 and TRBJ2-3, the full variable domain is GAGVSQSPSNKVTEKGKDVELRCDPISGHTALYWYRQSLGQGLEFLIYFQGNSAPDKSGLPSDRFSAERTGGSVSTLTIQRTQQEDSAVYLCAGSRGISSTDTQYFGPGTRLTVL.